This is a list of T cell receptor beta chains from one sample in a study of T cell responses to AZD1222 COVID-19 vaccine. Generated by immunoSEQ multiplex PCR, the TCRdb table keeps only in-frame clones and is missing some. The repertoire holds over 150,000 clones, with around 90% as singletons. Source: peripheral blood, taken on day 0 of AZD1222 vaccination. Every receptor here comes from an adult in good health. The CDR3 runs from the conserved cysteine through the conserved F or W. Fields, in order: V gene, J gene, D gene, clone size, CDR3 protein, CDR3 DNA. D genes are given only for firm matches. Size values are once, few and many counts, or a class for expanded clones, and some rows have none.

TRBV28,TRBJ1-3,TRBD1,once,CASRDRGINTIYF,TGTGCCAGCCGGGACAGGGGGATTAACACCATATATTTT
TRBV9,TRBJ2-5,NA,NA,CASSELPLGPSETQYF,TGTGCCAGCAGCGAATTACCGCTAGGTCCATCAGAGACCCAGTACTTC
TRBV6-2/TRBV6-3,TRBJ2-3,NA,NA,CASSYWQPSSTDTQYF,TGTGCCAGCAGTTACTGGCAGCCTTCTAGCACAGATACGCAGTATTTT
TRBV7-2,TRBJ1-2,NA,NA,CASSLAQERSYTF,TGTGCCAGCAGCTTAGCCCAGGAACGGAGCTACACCTTC
TRBV9,TRBJ1-5,NA,once,CASSVSGGNQPQHF,TGTGCCAGCAGCGTATCGGGCGGCAATCAGCCCCAGCATTTT
TRBV29-1,TRBJ2-1,NA,NA,CSVGGRASHEQFF,TGCAGCGTCGGCGGCAGGGCATCCCATGAGCAGTTCTTC
TRBV10-1,TRBJ2-3,NA,NA,CASSDRQSTDTQYF,TGCGCCAGCAGTGACAGGCAAAGCACAGATACGCAGTATTTT
TRBV28,TRBJ1-4,NA,NA,CASRETAIFATNEKLFF,TGTGCCAGCAGGGAGACAGCAATCTTTGCAACTAATGAAAAACTGTTTTTT
TRBV30,TRBJ2-3,NA,once,CAWEAGYTQYF,TGTGCCTGGGAGGCCGGCTATACGCAGTATTTT
TRBV2,TRBJ2-3,NA,NA,CASSESPQGSDTQYF,TGTGCCAGCAGCGAGAGCCCCCAGGGTTCAGATACGCAGTATTTT
TRBV7-8,TRBJ1-3,TRBD1,NA,CASSLVGQGVGNTIYF,TGTGCCAGCAGCTTAGTTGGACAGGGGGTCGGAAACACCATATATTTT
TRBV3-1/TRBV3-2,TRBJ2-1,NA,NA,CASSPRQFNEQFF,TGTGCCAGCAGCCCCCGGCAGTTCAATGAGCAGTTCTTC
TRBV2,TRBJ1-2,NA,NA,CASMDRDNYGYTF,TGTGCCAGCATGGATAGGGACAACTATGGCTACACCTTC
TRBV25-1,TRBJ2-5,NA,NA,CASSPYEISWETQYF,TGTGCCAGCAGTCCCTACGAAATCTCCTGGGAGACCCAGTACTTC
TRBV28,TRBJ1-2,TRBD1,NA,CASSLQGDYGYTF,TGTGCCAGCAGTTTACAGGGGGACTATGGCTACACCTTC
TRBV28,TRBJ2-1,TRBD2,NA,CASSSPPREGTNEQFF,TGTGCCAGCAGCTCACCTCCCCGGGAGGGTACAAATGAGCAGTTCTTC
TRBV11-3,TRBJ1-1,NA,NA,CASSHYRAGTEAFF,TGTGCCAGCAGCCACTACAGGGCAGGAACTGAAGCTTTCTTT
TRBV11-2,TRBJ2-7,NA,NA,CASSLDPSPVSEQYF,TGTGCCAGCAGCTTAGATCCCTCGCCGGTGAGCGAGCAGTACTTC